Each of the 16 T cell receptor beta chains below was sequenced from the same sample in a study of T cell responses to AZD1222 COVID-19 vaccine. This table comes from immunoSEQ multiplex PCR, and its TCRdb copy is limited to in-frame clones, with some not included. The sample holds roughly 180,000 clones, roughly 94% seen once. The material was peripheral blood, obtained on day 0 of AZD1222 vaccination. These receptors originate from an adult in good health.

The chain recombines TRBV19 with TRBJ1-1; D is undetermined. Germline V lookup: CDR1 LNHDA, CDR2 SQIVND (reference sequence). The germline V and J ends were trimmed by 2 bases and 2 bases, with 12 bases remaining between them. The length of the CDR3 is 15 residues. CDR3 DNA sequence: TGTGCCAGTAGTATATCCGGCAGCCTAAACACTGAAGCTTTCTTT. Its translation: CASSISGSLNTEAFF.

The chain joins TRBV30 to TRBJ2-2, with TRBD2 matching 12 bases. The CDR3 loop spans 17 amino acids. The trim removed 8 bases at V and 4 bases at J, leaving 14 bases unmatched. Per germline, CDR1 GTSNPN and CDR2 SVGIG (reference sequence). The DNA of the CDR3 is TGTGCCGGTATAGCTAGCGGGAGGGCCAGGAGCACCGGGGAGCTGTTTTTT. This codes for CAGIASGRARSTGELFF.

This chain connects TRBV28 to TRBJ1-2; no firm D call. V was trimmed by 4 bases and J by 4 bases, leaving 7 bases between them. The CDR3 covers 12 residues. Germline CDR1 is MDHEN and CDR2 is SYDVKM. The CDR3 DNA follows: TGTGCCAGCAGTTCTTCCCTCTATGGCTACACCTTC. It is translated as CASSSSLYGYTF.

J is TRBJ1-1 and V is TRBV10-3; possible D gene TRBD1, 5 bases. V lost 6 bases to trimming and J lost 1 base, with 9 bases between them. The CDR3 extends over 13 amino acids. CDR1 and CDR2 (germline): ENHRY, SYGVKD. This chain's CDR3 is CAIRGRGNTEAFF. The CDR3, as DNA: TGTGCCATCAGGGGACGGGGGAACACTGAAGCTTTCTTT.

This chain links TRBV5-1 with TRBJ1-2, with D unclear. Trimming pared 4 bases from V and 6 bases from J, leaving 10 bases between. The CDR3 contains 12 residues. Per germline, CDR1 SGHRS and CDR2 YFSETQ. The CDR3 DNA sequence: TGCGCCAGCAGCGTCGGGAGAGATGGCTACACCTTC. This encodes CASSVGRDGYTF.

J is TRBJ2-5 and V is TRBV27, with D uncertain. This CDR3 comprises 17 residues. V was clipped by 2 bases and J by 3 bases, with 19 bases between them. Per germline, CDR1 MNHEY and CDR2 SMNVEV (reference sequence). CDR3 region: CASSLILVSVGEETQYF. The CDR3 DNA is TGTGCCAGCAGTTTAATTTTGGTGTCCGTGGGTGAAGAGACCCAGTACTTC.

The rearrangement links TRBV24-1 to TRBJ2-1; possibly TRBD1 for D (5 bases). V was pared by 5 bases and J by 7 bases, with 11 bases between. The CDR3 spans 13 residues. Germline values: CDR1 KGHDR, CDR2 SFDVKD. In nucleotides, the CDR3 is TGTGCCACCAGTGTCAACAGGATGAATGAGCAGTTCTTC. Translated, it gives CATSVNRMNEQFF.

The rearrangement uses TRBV5-5 and TRBJ2-1, with 13 bases lining up with TRBD2. V shed 7 bases, J shed 7 bases, and the junction held 2 bases outside the gene matches. CDR3 length: 13 amino acids. The germline CDR1 and CDR2 sequences are SGHKS and YYEKEE (reference sequence). CDR3 nucleotides: TGTGCCAGCTCGGGACTAGCGGGAAATGAGCAGTTCTTC. Its protein is CASSGLAGNEQFF. The full variable domain, rest sourced from reference TRBV5-5 and TRBJ2-1, is DAGVTQSPTHLIKTRGQQVTLRCSPISGHKSVSWYQQVLGQGPQFIFQYYEKEERGRGNFPDRFSARQFPNYSSELNVNALLLGDSALYLCASSGLAGNEQFFGPGTRLTVL.

J is TRBJ1-5 and V is TRBV24-1; weak D call: TRBD1 (5 bases). Germline-derived CDR1 and CDR2 are KGHDR and SFDVKD. CDR3 size: 12 residues. V gave up 4 bases and J gave up 11 bases, with 11 bases separating them. This CDR3 is CATSDPGGSQHF. The DNA of the CDR3 is TGTGCCACCAGTGACCCCGGGGGGTCCCAGCATTTT.

This chain uses TRBV5-5 with TRBJ1-2; D call uncertain. Germline loops: CDR1 SGHKS, CDR2 YYEKEE (reference sequence). Trimming stripped 0 bases from V and 8 bases from J, with 8 bases between. This CDR3 comprises 12 residues. This CDR3 is CASSLDRAGYTF. In DNA, the CDR3 is TGTGCCAGCAGCTTGGATCGAGCCGGCTACACCTTC.

This chain uses TRBV4-1 with TRBJ1-5; tentatively, D is TRBD1 (6 bases). Trimming left V 1 base short and J 6 bases short, with 13 bases between. The CDR3 spans 15 residues. Germline lookup yields CDR1 MGHRA and CDR2 YSYEKL. CDR3 in amino acids: CASSQGTEVGQPQHF. The CDR3 coding sequence is TGCGCCAGCAGCCAAGGGACAGAGGTCGGTCAGCCCCAGCATTTT.

The rearrangement links TRBV7-6 to TRBJ1-6; D is ambiguous. V was pared by 1 base and J by 8 bases, with 6 bases between. CDR3 length: 13 amino acids. The germline V gene has CDR1 SGHVS and CDR2 FNYEAQ. The CDR3 coding sequence is TGTGCCAGCAGCTTAGGTCACGATTCACCCCTCCACTTT. This codes for CASSLGHDSPLHF.

CDR3 sequence (DNA): TGTGCGTCCATGGGGGGTGCCGCGAACACCGGGGAGCTGTTTTTT. This encodes CASMGGAANTGELFF. The rearrangement joins TRBV19 to TRBJ2-2; maybe TRBD2 (6 bases). Germline CDR1 and CDR2: LNHDA and SQIVND (reference sequence). The CDR3 contains 15 residues.

V gene TRBV3-1 (or the pseudogene TRBV3-2) combines with J gene TRBJ2-7, with a weak D call TRBD2 (5 bases). CDR1 is LGHDT and CDR2 is YNNKEL in the germline V gene (reference sequence). CDR3 length: 13 residues. Trimming pared 1 base from V and 5 bases from J, leaving 9 bases between. This chain's CDR3 is CASSQVGSHEQYF. The DNA for the CDR3 is TGTGCCAGCAGCCAAGTGGGGAGCCACGAGCAGTACTTC.

V gene TRBV6-5 combines with J gene TRBJ2-2; 13 bases match TRBD2. Unmatched junction bases numbered 2, after V lost 1 base and J lost 6 bases. The CDR3 runs 16 residues. Per the germline V gene, CDR1 is MNHEY and CDR2 is SVGAGI. The CDR3 coding sequence is TGTGCCAGCAGTTACTTAGGACTAGCGGGAGCCGGGGAGCTGTTTTTT. Translated: CASSYLGLAGAGELFF.

V is TRBV7-9 and J is TRBJ1-6; unclear D gene. This CDR3 is 14 amino acids long. V was clipped by 4 bases and J by 8 bases, with 12 bases between them. Germline CDR1 and CDR2: SEHNR and FQNEAQ (reference sequence). Here the CDR3 reads CASSSSNLDSPLHF. As DNA, the CDR3 is TGTGCCAGCAGCTCGTCAAACCTTGATTCACCCCTCCACTTT.